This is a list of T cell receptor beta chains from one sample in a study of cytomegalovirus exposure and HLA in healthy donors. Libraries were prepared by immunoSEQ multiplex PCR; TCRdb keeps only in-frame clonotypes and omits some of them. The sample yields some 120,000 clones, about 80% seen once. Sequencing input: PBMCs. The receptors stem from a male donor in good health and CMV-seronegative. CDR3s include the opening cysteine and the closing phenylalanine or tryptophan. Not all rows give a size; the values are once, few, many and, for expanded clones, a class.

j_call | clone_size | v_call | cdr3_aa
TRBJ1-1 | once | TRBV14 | CASNPITSNTEAFF
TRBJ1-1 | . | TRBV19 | CASSMGGRNTEAFF
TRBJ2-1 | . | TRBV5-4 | CASSPRTVNEQFF
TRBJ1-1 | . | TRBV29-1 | CSVAYRDRGTEAFF
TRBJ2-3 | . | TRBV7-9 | CASSSTDKGADTQYF
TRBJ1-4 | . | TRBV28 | CASSLRTGQLFF
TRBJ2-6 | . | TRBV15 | CATSTGGSGANVLTF
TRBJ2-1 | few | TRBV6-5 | CATVTLAGEGGIQFF
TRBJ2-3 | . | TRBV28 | CASSSPSGGSVAKDTDTQYF
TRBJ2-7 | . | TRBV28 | CASRRGSYEQYF
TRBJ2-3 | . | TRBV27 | CASSPLPKRVTDTQYF
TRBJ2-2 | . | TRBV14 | CASSPRRVDTGELFF
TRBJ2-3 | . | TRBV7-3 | CASSANRDTQYF
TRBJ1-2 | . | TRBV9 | CASSGPRDRVDYGYTF
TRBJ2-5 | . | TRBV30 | CAWSAGTLGTQYF
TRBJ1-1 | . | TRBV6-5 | CASSTLIQNTEAFF
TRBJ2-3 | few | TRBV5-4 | CASTSRIAGTDTQYF
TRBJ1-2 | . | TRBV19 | CASSTGTGVGYTF
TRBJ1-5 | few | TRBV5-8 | CASSLAAQGEFQPQHF
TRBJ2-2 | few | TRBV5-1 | CASRSSGGPNTGELFF
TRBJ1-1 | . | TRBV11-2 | CASSFGGNTEAFF
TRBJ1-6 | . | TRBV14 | CASSNTGNSPLHF
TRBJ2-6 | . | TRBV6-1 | CATRDSLWANVLTF
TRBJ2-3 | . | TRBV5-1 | CASSLAGKVGTDTQYF
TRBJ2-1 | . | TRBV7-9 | CASSMTSGLPPYNEQFF
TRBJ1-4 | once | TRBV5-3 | CARSLVGCPGQGVATNEKLFF
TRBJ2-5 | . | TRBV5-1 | CASSLRTGSETQYF
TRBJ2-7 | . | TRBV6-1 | CASSEVGGSSYEQYF
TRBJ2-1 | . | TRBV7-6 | CASSLFTGGLYNEQFF
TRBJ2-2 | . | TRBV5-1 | CASSLLAGGNTGELFF